This TCR beta chain derives from a study of T cells in Graves' hyperthyroidism and ophthalmopathy. Trimming took off 5 bases at V and 6 bases at J, with 17 bases between the two ends. The CDR3 totals 16 residues. From germline, CDR1 is LGHNA and CDR2 YNFKEQ. There are a few counts of this clonotype. Amplified regions were TCR beta CDR3 sequences from RNA transcripts. The TCR CDR3 was amplified in a first-round RT-PCR using the HTBI primer set. Using its own MiXCR run on the multiplex PCR reads, TCRdb lists one record per CDR3 protein. The sample carries roughly 290,000 distinct CDR3 sequences, around 15% recorded once. The diagnoses drew upon clinical symptoms, serum thyroxine and TRAb, thyroid ultrasound and orbital computed tomography.

The sequence was collected from an older woman with Graves' ophthalmopathy. The chain combines TRBV4-2 with TRBJ1-6; no clear D. Sequenced sample: blood. The CDR3 protein is CASSDAFRYSNSPLHF. The CDR3 bases are TGTGCCAGCAGCGACGCATTTCGATACTCTAATTCACCCCTCCACTTT.